This T cell receptor beta chain was sequenced during a study of response to subunit inactivated influenza vaccine. V lost 3 bases and J 2 bases, leaving 7 bases between the germline ends. CDR1 is MNHEY and CDR2 is SMNVEV in the germline V gene (reference sequence). CDR3 length equals 13 residues. Each CDR3 protein gets one entry after TCRdb re-called the RT-PCR reads with MiXCR. Of roughly 710,000 distinct CDR3 sequences listed, around 13% are singletons. Study conclusions and caveats: Researchers suggested that each seasonal influenza vaccination recruits few new T cells.

To note about this clonotype: The antigen remains unidentified.

The chain employs TRBV27 and TRBJ2-5, with D unresolved. The sequence derives from a man aged 50 or older who received an inactivated influenza vaccine. The sample here was PBMCs from blood, taken approximately 15 days before vaccination. In nucleotides, the CDR3 is TGTGCCAGCAGTTTGTCGGATCAAGAGACCCAGTACTTC. Translation: CASSLSDQETQYF.